The 21 T cell receptor beta chains given below trace back to one sample, sequenced in a study of T cell responses to AZD1222 COVID-19 vaccine. The data were produced by immunoSEQ multiplex PCR, yet TCRdb's version contains in-frame clones alone and is incomplete. The table lists about 140,000 clones, over 90% of them singletons, with under 2.5% in the top ten. The sequencing here drew on peripheral blood, taken on day 0 of AZD1222 vaccination. Receptors were obtained from an adult in good health.

The V gene is TRBV7-9, the J gene TRBJ2-5, with 8 bases fitting TRBD1. Germline V gene lookup returns CDR1 SEHNR and CDR2 FQNEAQ (reference sequence). V was pared by 3 bases and J by 1 base, with 7 bases of the junction left unmatched. The CDR3 covers 16 residues. Here the CDR3 DNA reads TGTGCCAGCAGCTTCGACAGGGGACGAGGCCAAGAGACCCAGTACTTC. Translation gives CASSFDRGRGQETQYF.

The rearrangement uses TRBV7-9 and TRBJ1-1; 7 bases fit TRBD1. The V gene's germline CDR1 is SEHNR and CDR2 FQNEAQ (reference sequence). This CDR3 comprises 15 residues. Trimming cost V 5 bases and J 0 bases; bases outside gene matches: 6. The chain's CDR3 is CASSPRTGLNTEAFF. In DNA form, the CDR3 reads TGTGCCAGCAGCCCCCGGACAGGCCTGAACACTGAAGCTTTCTTT.

V and J are TRBV19 and TRBJ2-7, with 11 positions matching TRBD2. V shed 6 bases and J 4 bases; nucleotides not matched to a gene: 2. Germline values: CDR1 LNHDA, CDR2 SQIVND (reference sequence). The length of the CDR3 is 13 residues. CDR3 nucleotide sequence: TGTGCCAGTAGCCCTAGCGGGAGGTACGAGCAGTACTTC. Translated, it gives CASSPSGRYEQYF.

The chain joins TRBV18 to TRBJ2-2; 9 nucleotides agree with TRBD1. V was pared by 5 bases and J by 1 base, with 2 bases of the junction left unmatched. The germline CDR1 and CDR2 sequences are KGHSH and LQKENI. The CDR3 extends over 15 amino acids. The CDR3, as DNA: TGTGCCAGCTCAGCGGGACAGGGGAACACCGGGGAGCTGTTTTTT. It specifies CASSAGQGNTGELFF.

The V call is TRBV4-3, the J call TRBJ1-1, with 7 bases that match TRBD1. Trimming removed 4 bases from V and 4 bases from J; junction bases left unmatched: 12. CDR1 is LGHNA, CDR2 YSLEER, per germline. The CDR3 totals 16 residues. This CDR3 reads CASSPSRQGSSTEAFF. For the CDR3, the DNA is TGCGCCAGCAGCCCATCTCGACAGGGCTCGAGCACTGAAGCTTTCTTT.

The chain employs TRBV18 and TRBJ2-3, with unresolved D. The CDR3 is 17 amino acids. Trimming removed 4 bases from V and 0 bases from J, with 17 bases in between. Germline CDR1 KGHSH, CDR2 LQKENI. The CDR3 is CASSLPSDRLSTDTQYF. CDR3 nucleotide sequence: TGTGCCAGCTCACTACCCTCTGACCGGTTAAGCACAGATACGCAGTATTTT.

This chain links TRBV25-1 with TRBJ1-2; possibly TRBD1 for D (5 bases). CDR1 MGHDK and CDR2 SYGVNS come from the germline V gene. V lost 4 bases and J lost 8, with 20 bases in between. The CDR3 has 15 amino acids. CDR3 protein: CASSGARDGPRGYTF. The DNA of the CDR3 is TGTGCCAGCAGTGGAGCACGGGACGGCCCAAGAGGCTACACCTTC.

The J gene is TRBJ2-7, the V gene TRBV18; possible D gene TRBD2, 5 bases. CDR1 KGHSH and CDR2 LQKENI come from the germline V gene. V was trimmed by 6 bases and J by 4 bases, leaving 13 bases between them. The CDR3 sequence is 13 residues long. CDR3 in amino acids: CASSRLGGYEQYF. Written as DNA, the CDR3 is TGTGCCAGCTCCCGGCTGGGCGGGTACGAGCAGTACTTC.

V is TRBV9 and J is TRBJ2-3; 7 nucleotides agree with TRBD2. The V gene's germline CDR1 is SGDLS and CDR2 YYNGEE. The CDR3 spans 14 residues. Losses at the gene ends were 6 bases for V and 2 bases for J; bases not matched to a gene: 6. CDR3 region: CASTPSGSTDTQYF. CDR3 bases: TGTGCCAGCACCCCTAGCGGTTCCACAGATACGCAGTATTTT.

The rearrangement joins TRBV5-6 to TRBJ1-3; D not certain. The CDR3 totals 15 residues. Trimming left V 5 bases short and J 3 bases short, with 15 bases between. Germline V gene lookup returns CDR1 SGHDT and CDR2 YYEEEE. The CDR3 loop reads CASSKRVQIGNTIYF. Here the CDR3 DNA reads TGTGCCAGCAGTAAGAGGGTCCAGATTGGAAACACCATATATTTT.

This rearrangement joins TRBV27 to TRBJ1-4; D remains ambiguous. V lost 6 bases and J 8 bases, leaving 13 bases between the germline ends. The CDR3 runs to 13 residues. Germline V lookup: CDR1 MNHEY, CDR2 SMNVEV (reference sequence). This CDR3 reads CASRRTIHEKLFF. The CDR3 DNA reads TGTGCCAGCAGACGGACGATACACGAAAAACTGTTTTTT.

This clone is a singleton in its sample. The chain carries TRBV11-3 and TRBJ2-7; D ambiguous. The CDR3 is made up of 12 amino acids. Germline assignment: CDR1 SGHNT and CDR2 YENEEA. Trimming took 0 bases from V and 7 from J, leaving 7 bases between them. CDR3 bases: TGTGCCAGCAGCTTAGATGGGCGGGAGCAGTACTTC. This sequence encodes CASSLDGREQYF.

This sequence joins TRBV19 and TRBJ2-1; a possible D gene is TRBD1 (6 bases). The germline CDR1 and CDR2 sequences are LNHDA and SQIVND (reference sequence). This CDR3 is 12 amino acids long. Trimming removed 4 bases at V and 9 bases at J, with 10 bases between. The CDR3 coding sequence is TGTGCCAGTAGTACACAGGGAAGTGAGCAGTTCTTC. It is translated as CASSTQGSEQFF.

The rearrangement links TRBV11-3 to TRBJ1-1, with TRBD1 matching over 9 bases. Germline-derived CDR1 and CDR2 are SGHNT and YENEEA. V shed 1 base and J 7 bases; nucleotides not matched to a gene: 7. The CDR3 runs to 15 residues. The CDR3 sequence: CASSLGSGQGGEAFF. The CDR3 DNA sequence: TGTGCCAGCAGCTTAGGCTCGGGACAGGGCGGTGAAGCTTTCTTT. The full variable domain, completed using reference TRBV11-3 and TRBJ1-1, is EAGVVQSPRYKIIEKKQPVAFWCNPISGHNTLYWYLQNLGQGPELLIRYENEEAVDDSQLPKDRFSAERLKGVDSTLKIQPAELGDSAVYLCASSLGSGQGGEAFFGQGTRLTVV.

This rearrangement joins TRBV4-1 to TRBJ2-7; 7 nucleotides match TRBD1. V lost 6 bases to trimming and J lost 4 bases; unmatched junction nucleotides: 12. Germline CDR1 reads MGHRA; CDR2 reads YSYEKL. The CDR3 covers 15 residues. The CDR3 DNA is TGCGCCAGCAGACAAACACAGGGGTCGGGGTACGAGCAGTACTTC. Translating gives CASRQTQGSGYEQYF.

CDR3 protein: CASSRIPMGPEWPNEKLFF. For the CDR3, the DNA is TGTGCCAGCAGCCGCATACCTATGGGACCCGAATGGCCCAATGAAAAACTGTTTTTT. This chain connects TRBV3-1 (or the pseudogene TRBV3-2) to TRBJ1-4, with D possibly being TRBD1 (5 bases). CDR1 and CDR2 from the germline V gene are LGHDT and YNNKEL (reference sequence). The CDR3 length is 19 residues. Deletions cut 4 bases from V and 5 bases from J, with 26 bases between.

The rearrangement joins TRBV4-3 to TRBJ2-5, with D perhaps TRBD2 (6 bases). This CDR3 region has 18 residues. Germline V gene data show CDR1 as LGHNA and CDR2 as YSLEER. The germline V and J ends were trimmed by 1 base and 1 base, with 19 bases remaining between them. Here the CDR3 DNA reads TGCGCCAGCAGCCAAGGGGACTCCTGGGGCAGACGCCAAGAGACCCAGTACTTC. Amino acid sequence: CASSQGDSWGRRQETQYF.

The chain joins TRBV10-1 to TRBJ2-1; D ambiguous. The V and J ends lost 1 base and 12 bases respectively, with 13 bases between them. The CDR3 extends over 13 amino acids. CDR1 WNHNN and CDR2 SYGVQD come from the germline V gene (reference sequence). The CDR3 nucleotides are TGCGCCAGCAGTGAGTGGGATGTCGGTGCGCAGTTCTTC. This sequence encodes CASSEWDVGAQFF.

The chain employs TRBV14 and TRBJ2-3; D gene unclear. Germline V gives CDR1 SGHDN, CDR2 FVKESK. Trimming left V 3 bases short and J 5 bases short, with 12 bases between. The CDR3 loop spans 14 amino acids. Here the CDR3 reads CASSQVLGIDTQYF. CDR3 nucleotides: TGTGCCAGCAGCCAGGTTTTAGGAATAGATACGCAGTATTTT.

This clone occurred a few times. The rearrangement uses TRBV4-1 and TRBJ1-3; D is unclear. Germline V gives CDR1 MGHRA, CDR2 YSYEKL. The V and J ends lost 1 base and 0 bases respectively, with 13 bases between them. The CDR3 sequence is 17 residues long. The CDR3, as DNA: TGCGCCAGCAGCCAAGGGCGTAGACAAGACTCTGGAAACACCATATATTTT. It yields the protein CASSQGRRQDSGNTIYF.

The gene calls are TRBV5-8 and TRBJ1-4; 11 bases agree with TRBD1. The CDR3 runs to 16 residues. V was clipped by 2 bases and J by 6 bases; unmatched bases: 6. CDR1 is SGHTS and CDR2 is YDEGEE in the germline V gene. DNA for the CDR3: TGTGCCAGCAGCTTACTGGGACAGGGGGTGGATGAAAAACTGTTTTTT. Translated, it gives CASSLLGQGVDEKLFF.